This is a list of T cell receptor beta chains from one sample in a study of radiation and T cells in renal cell carcinoma. The method was immunoSEQ multiplex PCR; TCRdb's version includes in-frame clones alone and lacks a portion of them. The repertoire holds about 140,000 clones, with approximately 82% as singletons. Sequencing used blood, obtained from a patient whose treatment included radiotherapy and nephrectomy. All receptors come from a woman aged 45-65 years with renal cell carcinoma. Each CDR3 is given with its conserved first and last residue. A D gene is named only where the DNA matches it firmly.

v_gene: TRBV30
j_gene: TRBJ2-5
len: 13
d_gene: TRBD2
CDR3aa: CAWGSGVEETQYF

v_gene: TRBV5-6
j_gene: TRBJ1-3
len: 15
d_gene: .
CDR3aa: CASSSGLIAGNTIYF

v_gene: TRBV5-1
j_gene: TRBJ2-5
len: 13
d_gene: .
CDR3aa: CASSFGRMETQYF

v_gene: TRBV29-1
j_gene: TRBJ2-7
len: 10
d_gene: .
CDR3aa: CSVVSGEQYF

v_gene: TRBV25-1
j_gene: TRBJ2-7
len: 13
d_gene: TRBD1
CDR3aa: CASNRGQEYEQYF

v_gene: TRBV5-1
j_gene: TRBJ2-7
len: 14
d_gene: .
CDR3aa: CASSLALGSREQYF

v_gene: TRBV5-1
j_gene: TRBJ2-3
len: 16
d_gene: .
CDR3aa: CASSNLEGGSTDTQYF

v_gene: TRBV6-1
j_gene: TRBJ1-2
len: 14
d_gene: .
CDR3aa: CASSAGTSNYGYTF

v_gene: TRBV6-6
j_gene: TRBJ1-1
len: 14
d_gene: .
CDR3aa: CASSYHTTNTEAFF

v_gene: TRBV19
j_gene: TRBJ2-6
len: 18
d_gene: .
CDR3aa: CASSQGGTLVSGANVLTF

v_gene: TRBV7-2
j_gene: TRBJ1-1
len: 13
d_gene: .
CDR3aa: CASSMDLNTEAFF

v_gene: TRBV6-5
j_gene: TRBJ2-7
len: 13
d_gene: .
CDR3aa: CASRTDLSYEQYF

v_gene: TRBV2
j_gene: TRBJ2-3
len: 13
d_gene: .
CDR3aa: CASWDHSTDTQYF

v_gene: TRBV25-1
j_gene: TRBJ2-7
len: 13
d_gene: .
CDR3aa: CASSEEWGYEQYF

v_gene: TRBV5-6
j_gene: TRBJ2-7
len: 15
d_gene: TRBD1
CDR3aa: CASSFDQGAFYEQYF

v_gene: TRBV7-9
j_gene: TRBJ2-3
len: 17
d_gene: .
CDR3aa: CASSLASPPAPGDTQYF

v_gene: TRBV6-6
j_gene: TRBJ2-7
len: 16
d_gene: .
CDR3aa: CASSYTGGARDYEQYF

v_gene: TRBV25-1
j_gene: TRBJ2-3
len: 13
d_gene: .
CDR3aa: CASSGRTKDTQYF

v_gene: TRBV27
j_gene: TRBJ2-5
len: 16
d_gene: TRBD2
CDR3aa: CASSLRASGDRETQYF

v_gene: TRBV9
j_gene: TRBJ1-4
len: 14
d_gene: TRBD1
CDR3aa: CASSKTGTNEKLFF

v_gene: TRBV6-5
j_gene: TRBJ2-7
len: 15
d_gene: TRBD1
CDR3aa: CASSYLGQGAREQYF

v_gene: TRBV6-6
j_gene: TRBJ1-2
len: 14
d_gene: TRBD1
CDR3aa: CASSKPTGDYGYTF

v_gene: TRBV2
j_gene: TRBJ1-2
len: 12
d_gene: .
CDR3aa: CASSEINYGYTF

v_gene: TRBV27
j_gene: TRBJ2-7
len: 16
d_gene: TRBD2
CDR3aa: CASSLAGGPSEYEQYF

v_gene: TRBV5-1
j_gene: TRBJ2-7
len: 13
d_gene: .
CDR3aa: CASRSGAGREQYF

v_gene: TRBV4-1
j_gene: TRBJ2-2
len: 16
d_gene: .
CDR3aa: CASSQVMTLVTGELFF

v_gene: TRBV11-3
j_gene: TRBJ2-7
len: 13
d_gene: TRBD1
CDR3aa: CASSWGQGYEQYF

v_gene: TRBV6-5
j_gene: TRBJ1-2
len: 14
d_gene: TRBD1
CDR3aa: CASRRRQGDPGYTF

v_gene: TRBV9
j_gene: TRBJ2-7
len: 15
d_gene: .
CDR3aa: CASSVGWETSYEQYF

v_gene: TRBV7-6
j_gene: TRBJ2-5
len: 15
d_gene: .
CDR3aa: CASSLYQGRSETQYF

v_gene: TRBV19
j_gene: TRBJ1-4
len: 15
d_gene: .
CDR3aa: CASSPSVATNEKLFF

v_gene: TRBV2
j_gene: TRBJ2-7
len: 14
d_gene: .
CDR3aa: CARDQATSSYEQYF

v_gene: TRBV6-5
j_gene: TRBJ2-7
len: 14
d_gene: .
CDR3aa: CASSEAGPRYEQYF

v_gene: TRBV5-1
j_gene: TRBJ2-1
len: 18
d_gene: TRBD2
CDR3aa: CASSTGTSGGIATNEQFF

v_gene: TRBV29-1
j_gene: TRBJ2-1
len: 11
d_gene: .
CDR3aa: CSVDVSRVRFF

v_gene: TRBV6-6
j_gene: TRBJ1-2
len: 13
d_gene: .
CDR3aa: CASSYPESYGYTF

v_gene: TRBV15
j_gene: TRBJ2-1
len: 15
d_gene: .
CDR3aa: CATSRDNILDAEQFF

v_gene: TRBV5-6
j_gene: TRBJ1-2
len: 15
d_gene: .
CDR3aa: CASSITGGSGYGYTF

v_gene: TRBV2
j_gene: TRBJ1-1
len: 13
d_gene: TRBD1
CDR3aa: CASSTTGGRGAFF

v_gene: TRBV5-6
j_gene: TRBJ2-7
len: 13
d_gene: .
CDR3aa: CASSDTGRYEQYF

v_gene: TRBV19
j_gene: TRBJ1-4
len: 14
d_gene: .
CDR3aa: CASTLRVTNEKLFF

v_gene: TRBV2
j_gene: TRBJ2-7
len: 14
d_gene: TRBD2
CDR3aa: CASSRGLAGFEQYF

v_gene: TRBV20-1
j_gene: TRBJ1-2
len: 11
d_gene: .
CDR3aa: CSARDLVGYTF

v_gene: TRBV7-2
j_gene: TRBJ2-2
len: 14
d_gene: .
CDR3aa: CASSLEADTGELFF

v_gene: TRBV29-1
j_gene: TRBJ1-1
len: 17
d_gene: .
CDR3aa: CSVVPIRMGRGNTEAFF

v_gene: TRBV30
j_gene: TRBJ1-1
len: 11
d_gene: .
CDR3aa: CAWRGITEAFF

v_gene: TRBV4-3
j_gene: TRBJ2-2
len: 16
d_gene: TRBD2
CDR3aa: CASSRAGTSFSGELFF

v_gene: TRBV2
j_gene: TRBJ2-7
len: 12
d_gene: TRBD1
CDR3aa: CASRDRGYEQYF